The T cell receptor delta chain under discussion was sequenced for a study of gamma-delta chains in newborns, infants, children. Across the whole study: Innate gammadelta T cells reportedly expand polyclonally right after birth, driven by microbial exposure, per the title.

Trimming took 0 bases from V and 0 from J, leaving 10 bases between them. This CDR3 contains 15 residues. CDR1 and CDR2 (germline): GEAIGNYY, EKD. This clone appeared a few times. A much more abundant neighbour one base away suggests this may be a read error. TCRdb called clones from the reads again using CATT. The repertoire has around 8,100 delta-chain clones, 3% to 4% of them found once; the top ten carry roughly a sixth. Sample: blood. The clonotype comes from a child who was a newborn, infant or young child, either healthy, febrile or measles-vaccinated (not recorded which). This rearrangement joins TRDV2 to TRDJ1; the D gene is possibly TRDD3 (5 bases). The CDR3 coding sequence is TGTGCCTGTGACACCGGGGGGGTTTACACCGATAAACTCATCTTT. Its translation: CACDTGGVYTDKLIF.